This T cell receptor beta chain derives from a study of blood T cells in healthy people across ages. Study results and limitations: PBMC samples, being unsorted, prevented any conclusive comparison of naive and antigen-experienced cells.

Through a sample-barcoded 5' primer and a J-beta primer mix, a second PCR was run for roughly 6 to 11 cycles. TCRdb independently ran MiXCR on the 5' RACE reads; one entry per CDR3 protein. The sample holds about 560,000 distinct CDR3 sequences, about 28% seen once. A note on this clonotype: As yet, its antigen is unknown.

The CDR3 length is 16 residues. CDR1 is SGHTA, CDR2 FQGNSA, per germline. Another study also made use of these data, one on T cells of mothers and their children.

Sequencing input: blood. The clonotype was recovered from a boy between 2 and 15 years old in good health. The rearrangement joins TRBV7-2 to TRBJ2-5, with 13 bases matching TRBD2. The DNA end is a closer match to TRBJ2-1, so the J assignment may be wrong. As DNA, the CDR3 is TGTGCCAGCAGCATGCGACTAGCGGGAGGTAAAGATGAGCAGTTCTTC. Its protein product is CASSMRLAGGKDEQFF.